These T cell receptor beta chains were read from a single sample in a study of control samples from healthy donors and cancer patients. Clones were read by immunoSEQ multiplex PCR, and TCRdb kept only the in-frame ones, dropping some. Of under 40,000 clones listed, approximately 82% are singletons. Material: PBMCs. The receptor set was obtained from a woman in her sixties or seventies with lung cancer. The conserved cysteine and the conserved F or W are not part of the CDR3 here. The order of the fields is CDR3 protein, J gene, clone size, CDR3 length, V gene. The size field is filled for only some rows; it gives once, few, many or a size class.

cdr3_aa: ASSQVYGEQF; j_call: TRBJ2-1; clone_size: NA; cdr3_length: 10; v_call: TRBV3-1/TRBV3-2
cdr3_aa: ASTQAAEGLAGGVPYNEQF; j_call: TRBJ2-1; clone_size: NA; cdr3_length: 19; v_call: TRBV19
cdr3_aa: ASSGPQRNQPQH; j_call: TRBJ1-5; clone_size: few; cdr3_length: 12; v_call: TRBV2
cdr3_aa: ASSVNTGELF; j_call: TRBJ2-2; clone_size: NA; cdr3_length: 10; v_call: TRBV9
cdr3_aa: ASSLYKGVDSPLH; j_call: TRBJ1-6; clone_size: NA; cdr3_length: 13; v_call: TRBV27
cdr3_aa: ATSRRTSGNQPQH; j_call: TRBJ1-5; clone_size: NA; cdr3_length: 13; v_call: TRBV15
cdr3_aa: ASSSGQGIYGYT; j_call: TRBJ1-2; clone_size: NA; cdr3_length: 12; v_call: TRBV28
cdr3_aa: ASSLLSEQY; j_call: TRBJ2-7; clone_size: NA; cdr3_length: 9; v_call: TRBV27
cdr3_aa: ASKSLTVSSYEQY; j_call: TRBJ2-7; clone_size: NA; cdr3_length: 13; v_call: TRBV27
cdr3_aa: ASSSSPGTANTEAF; j_call: TRBJ1-1; clone_size: NA; cdr3_length: 14; v_call: TRBV5-1
cdr3_aa: ASTSSGGAGTEAF; j_call: TRBJ1-1; clone_size: few; cdr3_length: 13; v_call: TRBV7-8
cdr3_aa: ASSGERDNQPQH; j_call: TRBJ1-5; clone_size: NA; cdr3_length: 12; v_call: TRBV5-6
cdr3_aa: ASSRQGGTTEAF; j_call: TRBJ1-1; clone_size: NA; cdr3_length: 12; v_call: TRBV7-8
cdr3_aa: SVGAAGAGNEQF; j_call: TRBJ2-1; clone_size: NA; cdr3_length: 12; v_call: TRBV29-1
cdr3_aa: ASSSQRETQY; j_call: TRBJ2-5; clone_size: NA; cdr3_length: 10; v_call: TRBV9
cdr3_aa: ASSSVSTEAF; j_call: TRBJ1-1; clone_size: NA; cdr3_length: 10; v_call: TRBV7-9
cdr3_aa: ASSHLGTEAF; j_call: TRBJ1-1; clone_size: NA; cdr3_length: 10; v_call: TRBV27